The present T cell receptor beta chain was sequenced within a study of blood T cell repertoires in COVID-19. As for the study in general: Collection of acute and convalescent COVID-19 samples took place in the United States, Italy and Spain.

Per the original methods: Using reference gene primer amplification, nucleated cell counts were estimated. The protocol was immunoSEQ multiplex PCR, while the TCRdb copy is restricted to in-frame clones and leaves out a portion. From that table come the V and J calls and clone size; the DNA was used to work out D and trimming. The sample holds around 59,000 clones, around 90% seen once. The V end was cut by 2 bases, the J end by 5 bases, with 15 bases between. Germline V CDR1 and CDR2: MNHNY, SVGAGI (reference sequence). The CDR3 length is 15 residues. Sequenced: peripheral blood. This TCR was recovered from a man in his 60s with acute or convalescent COVID-19. The rearrangement links TRBV6-6 to TRBJ1-1; D is undetermined. The DNA of the CDR3 is TGTGCCAGCAGTTACCGGAGTAGGCTTGGGACTGAAGCTTTCTTT. Protein: CASSYRSRLGTEAFF.